This T cell receptor (beta chain) was identified in a study of blood T cell repertoires in COVID-19. This clone has a handful of counts. CDR1 and CDR2 (germline): MNHNY, SVGAGI (reference sequence). The trim removed 5 bases at V and 3 bases at J, leaving 9 bases unmatched. The CDR3 sequence is 18 residues long. Sequencing used immunoSEQ multiplex PCR; TCRdb keeps in-frame clones, though not all of them. There are 61,000 or so clones in the sample; under 85% occur only once, and around 5.1% lies in the top ten. Sequencing input: peripheral blood. This chain joins TRBV6-6 and TRBJ2-4, with 14 bases matching TRBD2. This sequence originates from a woman in her sixties or seventies with acute or convalescent COVID-19. The CDR3 protein is CASSPAGLAGGLKNIQYF. Written as DNA, the CDR3 is TGTGCCAGCAGTCCCGCCGGACTAGCGGGGGGACTCAAAAACATTCAGTACTTC.